The T cell receptor (beta chain) under discussion was sequenced for a study of regulatory T cells in long-lasting Graves disease (dated by TCRdb to the early 2020s). For context, the study as a whole: Antithyroid drugs had been taken for less than 3 months by newly diagnosed Graves' disease patients. Persistent Graves' disease patients were compared with newly diagnosed Graves' disease patients by peripheral blood TCR sequencing and RNA sequencing. A total of around 35 samples were covered by TCR sequencing, comprising approximately 13 persistent and around 20 newly diagnosed Graves' disease patients. The study was conducted in China and was registered as a clinical trial.

As encoded in the germline V gene (reference sequence), CDR1 is SEHNR while CDR2 is FQNEAQ. The CDR3 goes from the cysteine to the phenylalanine over 17 residues. The kept DNA is CDR3 alone, 51 bases in frame from the first base. Comments on this clonotype: The clone's antigen remains unknown. The junction and the germline gene differ at one end; a read error may be behind it.

General conclusions and limits of the study: Persistent patients shared more public clonotypes among themselves (over 2,500) than newly diagnosed patients did (roughly 920). Preferential use of TRBV28, TRBJ1-2 and TRBJ2-5 was observed in persistent disease, whereas TRBV20-1 and TRBJ2-1 were favored in newly diagnosed disease. Sequencing and analysis were limited to the TCR beta chain. Compared with newly diagnosed patients, persistent Graves' disease patients had lower TCR Shannon entropy and fewer highly expanded clones, which suggests clonal expansion. The authors noted that the small sample size was a limitation that may lower accuracy. Because the primary lesion, thyroid tissue, could not be accessed, the study looked at peripheral blood alone.

Reading the label with the study, this specimen's time point is: newly diagnosed GD, antithyroid drugs for less than 3 months. For both TCR sequencing and RNA sequencing, RNA was extracted from PBMCs in TRIzol. The diagnosis of Graves' disease was made according to American Thyroid Association guidelines. Patients for the study were recruited at an endocrinology department in Xi'an, China. Each patient gave approximately 8.8 milliliters of peripheral blood, collected in an EDTA anticoagulant tube. Ficoll Paque Plus density gradient separation was used to isolate PBMCs, and no additional T cell sorting was done. An Agilent 2100 Bioanalyzer and agarose gel were used to assess RNA quality, and a NanoDrop 2000 was used to measure RNA concentration. Library preparation used multiplex PCR. The reads were generated on an Illumina HiSeq 4000. CDR3 regions were amplified by Arm-PCR with iRepertoire HTBI primers to construct TCR beta libraries. Before sequencing, the PCR products underwent gel purification. The source study handled its data this way. Gene usage analysis of CDR3 amino acid clonotypes relied on the roughly 67 TRBV and 13 to 15 TRBJ segments identified across samples. Filtered high-quality paired reads were merged into contigs using COPE and FqMerger. Contigs were aligned with BLAST to IMGT TRBV, TRBD and TRBJ reference genes, and CDR3 was defined per IMGT. Clonotypes above 0.1% frequency were classified as highly expanded clones. Shannon entropy was used to measure repertoire diversity, and the Gini coefficient was used to measure V-J evenness. A clonotype was considered public if more than one individual shared it. TCRdb reworked the public reads: Q25 trimming with fastp, MiXCR clone assembly, productive beta chains retained. A single entry per CDR3 protein holds the most common genes and DNA from its merged rows. The V and J calls come from TCRdb's annotation, not from the publication. The sample yields 400,000 to 500,000 distinct CDR3 sequences; 14% to 15% were counted once. The ten largest clonotypes hold over 15% of the sample.

These records were also assigned to another study, of T cells in Graves' hyperthyroidism and ophthalmopathy. The second study, in turn, reports: Graves' hyperthyroidism was defined as stable when no progression to ophthalmopathy occurred over 18 months of follow-up. The hyperthyroidism patients were between 18 and 65 years old and newly diagnosed, with a disease duration of less than 2 months. The study excluded patients with uncontrolled infections, other autoimmune diseases, pregnancy or lactation. Diagnoses were established on the basis of clinical symptoms, serum thyroxine and TRAb, thyroid ultrasound, and orbital computed tomography. The TCR CDR3 was subjected to a first round of RT-PCR using the HTBI primer set and the Qiagen OneStep RT-PCR kit. Most expanded thyroid clonotypes (frequency above 0.001) were also detected in blood, a finding suggesting that blood repertoires may reflect thyroid immune responses. A 13 V-J signature model separated ophthalmopathy from stable hyperthyroidism, with around 91% sensitivity and about 81% specificity in cross-validation and 80%/75% in testing. During validation, the model predicted progression to ophthalmopathy a median of approximately 6 months ahead of onset, with approximately 70% sensitivity and 72.22% specificity. To identify distinguishing TCR V-J signatures, a discovery cohort of roughly 100 patients was used, comprising 43 with Graves' ophthalmopathy and some 60 with stable Graves' hyperthyroidism. Prospective prediction of ophthalmopathy was tested in an independent validation cohort consisting of some 20 hyperthyroidism patients and more than 15 patients who later progressed to ophthalmopathy. The approximately 100 discovery patients were divided at random into training and test sets in a 7:3 ratio. Thyroid tissue and blood T-cell repertoires from roughly 6 Graves' hyperthyroidism patients were also compared in the study. After blood sampling, hyperthyroidism patients were treated with methimazole at a starting dose of 30 mg daily, and ophthalmopathy patients were treated with high-dose intravenous methylprednisolone. Libraries were constructed in a second round of multiplex PCR, after which size selection and purification were carried out. The libraries were sequenced on an Illumina HiSeq2000 using paired-end 100 bp reads. Raw data were processed with SOAPnuke, discarding reads with adapters, uncalled bases, mean Phred below 15, or no exact constant-primer or identifier match. High-quality paired reads were merged using COPE v1.2.5, and each unique nucleotide sequence was defined as a clonotype. MiTCR v1.1 was used to align the clonotypes against IMGT TRBV, TRBD and TRBJ reference segments. The analysis was restricted to V-J combinations with a frequency above 0.0001, which together covered 99% to 99.2% of the repertoires. The TCS score was defined as F50 (clonal expansion) divided by E x V (chaos), with BLOSUM62-based TCRdist calculated between CDR3 peptides within each V-J. Welch's t-statistics and random forest reduced roughly 540 V-J features to about 12, which were used in a naive Bayes classifier (R e1071). No statistical method was used to fix the sample size in advance, and group allocation was not hidden from the investigators. The paper describes TCR Vbeta CDR3 sequencing of 130 to 150 peripheral blood samples, made up of approximately 40 ophthalmopathy patients, more than 70 hyperthyroidism patients and about 17 progressor patients.

Rearrangement joined TRBV7-9 to TRBJ1-5; matching of 5 bases hints at TRBD1 as the D gene. Sample: peripheral blood mononuclear cells (PBMCs), taken at new diagnosis, from a patient treated with antithyroid drugs. This sequence originates from a woman younger than 45 with Graves disease. Donor details come from another sample of the same person, matched by shared clones. The DNA is as follows: TGTGCCAGCAGCTTAGTAGTTTCAGGGCTGGGCAATCGGCCCCAGCATTTT. It translates to CASSLVVSGLGNRPQHF.